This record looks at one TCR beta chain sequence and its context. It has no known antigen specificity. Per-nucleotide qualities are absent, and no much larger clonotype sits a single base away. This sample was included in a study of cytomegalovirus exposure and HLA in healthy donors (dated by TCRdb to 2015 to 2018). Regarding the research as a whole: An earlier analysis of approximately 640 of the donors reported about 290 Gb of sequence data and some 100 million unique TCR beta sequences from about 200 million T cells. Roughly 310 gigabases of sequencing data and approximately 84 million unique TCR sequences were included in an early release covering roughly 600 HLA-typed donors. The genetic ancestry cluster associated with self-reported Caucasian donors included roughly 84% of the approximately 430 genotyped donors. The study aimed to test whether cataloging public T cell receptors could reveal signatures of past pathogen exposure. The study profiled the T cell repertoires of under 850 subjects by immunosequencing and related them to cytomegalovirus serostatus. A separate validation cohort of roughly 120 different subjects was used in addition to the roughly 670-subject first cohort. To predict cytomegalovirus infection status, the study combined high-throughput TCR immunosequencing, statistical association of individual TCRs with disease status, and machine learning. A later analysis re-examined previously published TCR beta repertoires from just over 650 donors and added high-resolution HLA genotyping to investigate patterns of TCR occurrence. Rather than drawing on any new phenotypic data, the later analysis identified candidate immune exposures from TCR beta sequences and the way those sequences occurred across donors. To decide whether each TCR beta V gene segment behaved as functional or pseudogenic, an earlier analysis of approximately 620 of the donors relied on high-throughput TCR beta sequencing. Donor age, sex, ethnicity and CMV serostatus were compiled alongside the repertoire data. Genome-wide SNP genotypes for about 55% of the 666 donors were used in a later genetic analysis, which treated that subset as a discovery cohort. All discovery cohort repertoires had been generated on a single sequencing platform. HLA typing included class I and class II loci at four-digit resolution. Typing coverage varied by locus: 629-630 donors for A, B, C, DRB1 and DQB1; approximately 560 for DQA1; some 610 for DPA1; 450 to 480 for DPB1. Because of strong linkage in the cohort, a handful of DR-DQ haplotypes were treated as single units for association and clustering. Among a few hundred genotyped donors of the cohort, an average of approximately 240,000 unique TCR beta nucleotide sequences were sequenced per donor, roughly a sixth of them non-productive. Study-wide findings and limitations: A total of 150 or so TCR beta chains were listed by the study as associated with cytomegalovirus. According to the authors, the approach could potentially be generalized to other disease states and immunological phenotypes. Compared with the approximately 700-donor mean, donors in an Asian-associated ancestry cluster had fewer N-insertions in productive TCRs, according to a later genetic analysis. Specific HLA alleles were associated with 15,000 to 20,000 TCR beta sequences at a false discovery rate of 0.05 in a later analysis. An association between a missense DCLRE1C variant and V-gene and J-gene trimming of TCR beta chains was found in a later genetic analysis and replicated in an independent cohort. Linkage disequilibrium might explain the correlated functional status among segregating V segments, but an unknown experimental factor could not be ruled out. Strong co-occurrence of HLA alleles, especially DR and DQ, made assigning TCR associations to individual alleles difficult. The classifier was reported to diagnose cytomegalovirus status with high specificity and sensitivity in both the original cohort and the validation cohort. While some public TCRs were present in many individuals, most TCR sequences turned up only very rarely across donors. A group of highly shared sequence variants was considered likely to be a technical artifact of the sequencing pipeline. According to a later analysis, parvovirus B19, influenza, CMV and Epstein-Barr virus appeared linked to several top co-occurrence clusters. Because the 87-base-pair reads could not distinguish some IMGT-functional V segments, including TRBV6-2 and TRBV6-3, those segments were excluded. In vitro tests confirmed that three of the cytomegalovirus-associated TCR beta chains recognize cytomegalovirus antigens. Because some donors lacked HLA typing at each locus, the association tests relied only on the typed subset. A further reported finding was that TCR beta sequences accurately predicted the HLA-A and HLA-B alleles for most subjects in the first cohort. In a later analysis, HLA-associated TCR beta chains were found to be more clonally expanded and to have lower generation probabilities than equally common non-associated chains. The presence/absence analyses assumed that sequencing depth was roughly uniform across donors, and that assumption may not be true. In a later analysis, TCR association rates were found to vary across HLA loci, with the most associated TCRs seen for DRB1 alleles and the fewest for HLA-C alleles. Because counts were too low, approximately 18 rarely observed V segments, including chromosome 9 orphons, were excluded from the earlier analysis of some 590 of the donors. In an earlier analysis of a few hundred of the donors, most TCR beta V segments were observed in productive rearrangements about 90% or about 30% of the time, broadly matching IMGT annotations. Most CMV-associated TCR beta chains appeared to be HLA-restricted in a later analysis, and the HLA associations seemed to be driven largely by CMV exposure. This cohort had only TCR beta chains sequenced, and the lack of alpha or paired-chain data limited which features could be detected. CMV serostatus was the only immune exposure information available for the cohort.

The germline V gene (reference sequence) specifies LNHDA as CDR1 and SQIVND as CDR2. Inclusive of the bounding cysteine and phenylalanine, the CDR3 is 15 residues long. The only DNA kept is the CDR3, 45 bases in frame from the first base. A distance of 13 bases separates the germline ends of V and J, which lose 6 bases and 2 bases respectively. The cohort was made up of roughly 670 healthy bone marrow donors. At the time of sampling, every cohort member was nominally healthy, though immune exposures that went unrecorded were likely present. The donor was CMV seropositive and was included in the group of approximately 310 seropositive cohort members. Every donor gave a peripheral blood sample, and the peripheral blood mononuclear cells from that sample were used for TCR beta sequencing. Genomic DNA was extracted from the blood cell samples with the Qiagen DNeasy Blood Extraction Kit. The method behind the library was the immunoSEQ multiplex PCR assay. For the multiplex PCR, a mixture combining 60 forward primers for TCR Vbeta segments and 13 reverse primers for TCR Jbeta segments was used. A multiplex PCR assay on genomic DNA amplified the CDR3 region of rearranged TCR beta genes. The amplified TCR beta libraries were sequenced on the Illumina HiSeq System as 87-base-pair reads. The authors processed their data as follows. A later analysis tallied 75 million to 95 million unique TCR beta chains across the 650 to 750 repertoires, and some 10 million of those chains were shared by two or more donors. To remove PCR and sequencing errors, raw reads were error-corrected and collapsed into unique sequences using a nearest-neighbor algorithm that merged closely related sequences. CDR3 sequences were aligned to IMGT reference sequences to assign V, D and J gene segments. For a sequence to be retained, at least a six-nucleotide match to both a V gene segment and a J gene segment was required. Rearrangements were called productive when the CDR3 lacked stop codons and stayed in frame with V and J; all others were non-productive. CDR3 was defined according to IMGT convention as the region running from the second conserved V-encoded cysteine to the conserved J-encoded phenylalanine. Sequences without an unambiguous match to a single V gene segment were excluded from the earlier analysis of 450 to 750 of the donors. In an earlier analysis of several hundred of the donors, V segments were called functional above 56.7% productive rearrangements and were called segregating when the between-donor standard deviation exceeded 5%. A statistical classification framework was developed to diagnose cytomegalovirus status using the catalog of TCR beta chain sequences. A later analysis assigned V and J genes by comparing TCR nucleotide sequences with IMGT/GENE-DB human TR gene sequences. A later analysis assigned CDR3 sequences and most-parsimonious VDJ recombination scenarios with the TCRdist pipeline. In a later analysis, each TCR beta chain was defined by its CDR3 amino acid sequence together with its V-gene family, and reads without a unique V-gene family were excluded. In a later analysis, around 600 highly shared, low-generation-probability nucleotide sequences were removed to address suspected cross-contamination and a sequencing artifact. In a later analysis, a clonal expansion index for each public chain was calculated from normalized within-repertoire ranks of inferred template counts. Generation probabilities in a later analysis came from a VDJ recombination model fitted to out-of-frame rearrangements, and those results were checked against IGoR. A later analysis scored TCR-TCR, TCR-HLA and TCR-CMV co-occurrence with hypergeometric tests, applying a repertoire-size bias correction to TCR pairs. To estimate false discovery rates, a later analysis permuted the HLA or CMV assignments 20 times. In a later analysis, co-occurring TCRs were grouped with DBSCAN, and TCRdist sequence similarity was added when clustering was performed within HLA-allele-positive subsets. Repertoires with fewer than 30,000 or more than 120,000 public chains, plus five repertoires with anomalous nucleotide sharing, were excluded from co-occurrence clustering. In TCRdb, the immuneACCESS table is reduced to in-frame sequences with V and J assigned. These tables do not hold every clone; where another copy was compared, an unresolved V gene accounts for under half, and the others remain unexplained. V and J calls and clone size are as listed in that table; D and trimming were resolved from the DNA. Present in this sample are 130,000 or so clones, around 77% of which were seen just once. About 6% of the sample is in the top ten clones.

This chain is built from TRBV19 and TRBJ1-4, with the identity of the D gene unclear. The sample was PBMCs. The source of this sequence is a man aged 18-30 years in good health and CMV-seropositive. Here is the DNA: TGTGCCAGTAGAAACTACCGGCACACTAATGAAAAACTGTTTTTT. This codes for CASRNYRHTNEKLFF.